This T cell receptor beta chain was captured in a study of CD8 T cells in ankylosing spondylitis (dated by TCRdb to the late 2010s). Concerning the study at large: T cell receptor beta repertoires were profiled in healthy donors and ankylosing spondylitis patients so that disease-linked TCR variants could be found. In total, the full study cohort was made up of 110 or so healthy donors and approximately 24 ankylosing spondylitis patients. Peripheral blood samples were taken, and synovial fluid was additionally collected from ankylosing spondylitis patients. What the authors observed across the whole study: Some TCR beta motif variants had previously been reported in synovial fluid and blood of reactive arthritis patients, which suggested common disease-initiation mechanisms. In peripheral blood, the disease-linked clones were found at relatively low frequencies and had a CD8+ phenotype. The disease-linked clones were reported to be significantly enriched in matched synovial fluid samples from ankylosing spondylitis patients. Blood from ankylosing spondylitis patients appeared to be characterized by a TCR beta motif made up of about 8 highly homologous amino acid variants.

There are many counts of this clonotype. The clone's antigen remains unknown. The record has no base qualities; no much larger clone is one base away. Reading the germline V gene gives CDR1 SQVTM and CDR2 ANQGSEA. The CDR3 has 11 amino acids, counting the end cysteine and phenylalanine. Only CDR3 DNA remains: 33 bases, in frame from the first base. The V end loses 3 bases and the J end loses 5 bases, and a stretch of 4 bases separates them. Sequencing was performed on an Illumina HiSeq 2500. Quantitative 5'-RACE with molecular barcodes was used to prepare TCR beta libraries. The study's own analysis went as follows. A new computational method based on a probabilistic model of VDJ rearrangement was used to identify disease-linked TCR variants. Starting from the raw public reads, TCRdb applied fastp trimming at Q25, assembled clones with MiXCR and retained in-frame beta chains. Rows with a matching CDR3 protein are joined into one entry that keeps the most common DNA and genes. Clone size and V and J calls follow TCRdb, not the original study. In all, the sample holds around 140,000 distinct CDR3 sequences, and under 20% of those were seen once. Approximately 30% of the sample rests with the top ten.

This clonotype originated in a male donor with ankylosing spondylitis. The rearrangement combines TRBV29-1 with TRBJ2-2; no confident D gene assignment can be made. The source material was blood, either unsorted or a sorted T cell fraction (not recorded which). The DNA reads as follows: TGCAGCGTTGACGGGACCGGGGAGCTGTTTTTT. Its amino acids are CSVDGTGELFF.